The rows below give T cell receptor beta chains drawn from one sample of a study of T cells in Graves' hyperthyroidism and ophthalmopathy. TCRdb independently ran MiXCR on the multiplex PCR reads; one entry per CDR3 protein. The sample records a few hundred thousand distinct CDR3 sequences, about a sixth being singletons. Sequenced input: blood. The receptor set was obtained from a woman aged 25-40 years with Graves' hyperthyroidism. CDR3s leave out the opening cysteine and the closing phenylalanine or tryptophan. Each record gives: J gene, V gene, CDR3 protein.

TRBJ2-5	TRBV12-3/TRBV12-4	ASSRSETQY
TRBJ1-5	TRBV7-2	ASSFVVGSNQPQH
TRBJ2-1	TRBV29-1	SGTDNEQF
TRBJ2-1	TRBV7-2	ASSPYGKGQF
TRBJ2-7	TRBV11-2	ASSSYLGAYEQY
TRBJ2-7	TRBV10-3	AISGGLQGGLHEQY
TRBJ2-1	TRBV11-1	ASSYLVSMDRGLNEQF
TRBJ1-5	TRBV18	ASSPDRDRANQPQH
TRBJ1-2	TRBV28	ASRLTGNVIT
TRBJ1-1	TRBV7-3	ASRLLKNTEAF
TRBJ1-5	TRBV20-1	SAVGISNQPQH
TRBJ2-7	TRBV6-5	ASSYVGVGSYEQY
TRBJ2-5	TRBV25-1	ASSRQRNQETQY
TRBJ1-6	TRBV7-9	ASRPDRTNNSPLH
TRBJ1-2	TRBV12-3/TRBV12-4	ASFLAGQGYGYT
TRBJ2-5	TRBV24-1	ATSDSPPGRTFGTQY
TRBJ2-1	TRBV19	ASSILAGGSYNEQF
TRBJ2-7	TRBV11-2	ASSHQYEQY
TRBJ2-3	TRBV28	ASSFRSRGVNTQY
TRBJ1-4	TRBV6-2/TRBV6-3	ASSYRGFVKLF
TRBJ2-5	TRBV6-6	ASSYGLVVQETQY
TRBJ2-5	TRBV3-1	ASSPLAPQETQY
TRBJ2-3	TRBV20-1	SALRLAGGSNTQY
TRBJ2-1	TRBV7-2	ASSLDSGAGDEQF
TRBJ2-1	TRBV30	AWNQLGLVSHNEQF
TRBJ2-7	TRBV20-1	SAGGGRESYEQY
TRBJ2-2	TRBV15	ATSRVGVNTGELF
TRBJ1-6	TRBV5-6	ASSFLTGNSPLH
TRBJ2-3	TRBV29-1	SLLAGTDTQY
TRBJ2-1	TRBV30	AWLAAYNEQF
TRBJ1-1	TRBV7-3	ASSLTGTENTEAF
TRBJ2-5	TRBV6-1	ASSEAPGRGTEETQY
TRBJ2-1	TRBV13	ASSPRSEGQGLNEQF
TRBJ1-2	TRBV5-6	ASSLAGVGTNYGYT
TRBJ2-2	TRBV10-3	ATTWTSGRGNTGELF
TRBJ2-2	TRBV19	ASSIELAGDLMNTGELF
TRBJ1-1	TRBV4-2	ASSPDHRGRLTNTEAF
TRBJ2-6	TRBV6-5	ASSYRSQGLSGANVLT
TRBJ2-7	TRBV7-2	ASSTGITYEQY
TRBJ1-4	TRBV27	ASRDAGAWGEKLF
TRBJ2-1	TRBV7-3	ASSPDGSYNEQF
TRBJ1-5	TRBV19	ASSITENSNQPQH
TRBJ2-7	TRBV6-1	ASTDREPYEQY
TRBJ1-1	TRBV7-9	ASSRGGRGEAF
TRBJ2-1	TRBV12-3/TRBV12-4	ASSRGTATYNEQF
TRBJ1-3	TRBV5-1	ASSLGQGGGNTIY
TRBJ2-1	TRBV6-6	ASSYPRLAGVHEQF
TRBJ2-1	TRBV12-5	ASGKGSEQF
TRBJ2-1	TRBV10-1	ASSESKSSPVHEQF
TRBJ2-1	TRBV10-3	AISLGLAGGSSYNEQF
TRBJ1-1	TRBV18	ASSPGRGTEAF
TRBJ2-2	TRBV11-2	ASSLRAGGFAGELF
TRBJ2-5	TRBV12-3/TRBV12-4	ASTRGHGEETQY
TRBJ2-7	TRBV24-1	ATSDQTASGNYYEQY
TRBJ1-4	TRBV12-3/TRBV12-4	ASSFATNEKLF
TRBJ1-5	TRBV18	ASSPTTNVYSNQPQH
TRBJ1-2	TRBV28	ASSFYGGGGYT
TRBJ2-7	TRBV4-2	ASSQGAGGPHEQY